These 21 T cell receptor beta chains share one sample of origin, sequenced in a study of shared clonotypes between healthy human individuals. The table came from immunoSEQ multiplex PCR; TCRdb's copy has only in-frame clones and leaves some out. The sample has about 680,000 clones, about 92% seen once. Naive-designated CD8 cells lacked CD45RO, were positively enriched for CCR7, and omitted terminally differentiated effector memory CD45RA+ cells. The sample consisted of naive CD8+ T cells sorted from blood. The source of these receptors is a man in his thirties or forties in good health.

CDR3 loop: CASTPRQGGYEQYF. Written as DNA, the CDR3 is TGTGCCAGCACCCCGCGACAGGGAGGCTACGAGCAGTACTTC. The chain couples TRBV7-2 to TRBJ2-7, with TRBD1 as a possible D gene (7 bases). The V and J ends lost 7 bases and 3 bases respectively, with 16 bases between them. CDR3 length: 14 residues. Germline assignment: CDR1 SGHTA and CDR2 FQGNSA.

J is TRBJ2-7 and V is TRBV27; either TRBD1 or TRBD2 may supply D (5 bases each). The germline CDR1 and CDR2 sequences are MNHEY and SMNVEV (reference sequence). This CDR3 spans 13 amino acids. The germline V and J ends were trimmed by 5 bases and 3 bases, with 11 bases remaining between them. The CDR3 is CASSHGADYEQYF. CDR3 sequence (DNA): TGTGCCAGCAGTCACGGGGCCGACTACGAGCAGTACTTC.

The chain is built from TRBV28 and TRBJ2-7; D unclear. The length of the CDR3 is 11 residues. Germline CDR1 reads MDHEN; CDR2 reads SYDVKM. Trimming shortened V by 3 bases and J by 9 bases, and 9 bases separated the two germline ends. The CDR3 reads CASSFSTRQYF. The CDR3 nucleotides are TGTGCCAGCAGTTTTAGTACGAGGCAGTACTTC.

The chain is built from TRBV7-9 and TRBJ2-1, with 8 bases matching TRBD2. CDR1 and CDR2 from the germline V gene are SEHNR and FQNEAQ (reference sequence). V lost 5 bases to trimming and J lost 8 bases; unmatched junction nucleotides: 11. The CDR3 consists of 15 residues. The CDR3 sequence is CASSPFTGGPDEQFF. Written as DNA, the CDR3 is TGTGCCAGCAGCCCATTTACGGGAGGGCCGGATGAGCAGTTCTTC.

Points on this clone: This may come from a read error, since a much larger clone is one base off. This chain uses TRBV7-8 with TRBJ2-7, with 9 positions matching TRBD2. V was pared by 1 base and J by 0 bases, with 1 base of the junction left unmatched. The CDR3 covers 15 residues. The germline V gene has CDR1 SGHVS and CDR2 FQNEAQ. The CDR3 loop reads CASSLVSGSSYEQYF. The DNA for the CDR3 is TGTGCCAGCAGCTTAGTTAGCGGGAGCTCCTACGAGCAGTACTTC.

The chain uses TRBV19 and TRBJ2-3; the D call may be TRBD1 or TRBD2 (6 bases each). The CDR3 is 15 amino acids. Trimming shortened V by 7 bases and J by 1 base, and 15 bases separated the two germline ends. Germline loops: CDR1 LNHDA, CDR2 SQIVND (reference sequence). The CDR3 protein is CASKIQGLGTDTQYF. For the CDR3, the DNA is TGTGCCAGTAAGATACAGGGACTCGGCACAGATACGCAGTATTTT.

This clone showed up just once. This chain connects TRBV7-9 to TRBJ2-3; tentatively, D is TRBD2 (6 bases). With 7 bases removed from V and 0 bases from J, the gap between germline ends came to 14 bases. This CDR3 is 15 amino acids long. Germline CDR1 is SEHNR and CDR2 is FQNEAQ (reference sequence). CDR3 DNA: TGTGCCAGCACCCTATGGGGGACTAGCACAGATACGCAGTATTTT. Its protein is CASTLWGTSTDTQYF.

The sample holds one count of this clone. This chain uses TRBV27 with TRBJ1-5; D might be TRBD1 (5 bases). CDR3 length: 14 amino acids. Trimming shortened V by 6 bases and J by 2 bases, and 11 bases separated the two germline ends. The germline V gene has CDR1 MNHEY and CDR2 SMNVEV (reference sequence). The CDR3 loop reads CASRMGVGNQPQHF. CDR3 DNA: TGTGCCAGCAGGATGGGGGTTGGCAATCAGCCCCAGCATTTT.

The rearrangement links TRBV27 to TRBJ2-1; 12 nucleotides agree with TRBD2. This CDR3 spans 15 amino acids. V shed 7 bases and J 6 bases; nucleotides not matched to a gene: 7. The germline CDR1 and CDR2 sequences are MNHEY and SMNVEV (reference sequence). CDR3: CASTPALAGGNEQFF. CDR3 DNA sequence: TGTGCCAGCACCCCAGCACTAGCGGGAGGCAATGAGCAGTTCTTC.

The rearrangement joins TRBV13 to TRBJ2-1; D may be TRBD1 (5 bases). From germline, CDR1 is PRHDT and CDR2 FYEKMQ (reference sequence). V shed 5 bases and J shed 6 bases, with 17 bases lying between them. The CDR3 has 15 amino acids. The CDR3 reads CASSPQGYPLNEQFF. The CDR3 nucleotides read TGTGCCAGCAGCCCCCAGGGTTACCCCCTCAATGAGCAGTTCTTC. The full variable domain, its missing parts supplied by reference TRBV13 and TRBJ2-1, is AAGVIQSPRHLIKEKRETATLKCYPIPRHDTVYWYQQGPGQDPQFLISFYEKMQSDKGSIPDRFSAQQFSDYHSELNMSSLELGDSALYFCASSPQGYPLNEQFFGPGTRLTVL.

The CDR3 DNA follows: TGTGCCAGCAGCCCCGGACAGGGTGGCAATCAGCCCCAGCATTTT. Encoded protein: CASSPGQGGNQPQHF. V is TRBV7-9 and J is TRBJ1-5, with 8 bases that match TRBD1. The CDR3 has 15 amino acids. With V trimmed by 5 bases and J by 2 bases, 5 bases remained unmatched. Germline V gives CDR1 SEHNR, CDR2 FQNEAQ (reference sequence).

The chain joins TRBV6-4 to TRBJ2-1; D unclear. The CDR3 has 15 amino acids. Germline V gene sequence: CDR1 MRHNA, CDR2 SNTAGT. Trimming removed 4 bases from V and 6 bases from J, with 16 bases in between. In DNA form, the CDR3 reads TGTGCCAGCAGTGCCCAACTGACAAATCCCAATGAGCAGTTCTTC. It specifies CASSAQLTNPNEQFF.

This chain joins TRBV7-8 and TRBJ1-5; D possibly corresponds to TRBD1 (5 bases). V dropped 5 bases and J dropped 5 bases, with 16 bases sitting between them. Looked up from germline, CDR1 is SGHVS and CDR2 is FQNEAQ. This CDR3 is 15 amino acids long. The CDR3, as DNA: TGTGCCAGCAGCAAACCCGGGGCAGCAGATCAGCCCCAGCATTTT. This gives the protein CASSKPGAADQPQHF.

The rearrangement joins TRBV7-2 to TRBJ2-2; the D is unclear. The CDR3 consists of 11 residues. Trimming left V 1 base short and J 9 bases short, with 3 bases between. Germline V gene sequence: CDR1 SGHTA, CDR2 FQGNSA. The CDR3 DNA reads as TGTGCCAGCAGCTTAGGAAGGGAGCTGTTTTTT. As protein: CASSLGRELFF.

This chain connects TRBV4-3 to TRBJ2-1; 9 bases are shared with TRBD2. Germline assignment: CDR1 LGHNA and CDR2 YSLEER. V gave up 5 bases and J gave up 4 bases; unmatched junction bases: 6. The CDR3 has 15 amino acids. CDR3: CASSDSGSGYNEQFF. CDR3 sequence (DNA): TGCGCCAGCAGCGATAGCGGGAGCGGTTACAATGAGCAGTTCTTC.

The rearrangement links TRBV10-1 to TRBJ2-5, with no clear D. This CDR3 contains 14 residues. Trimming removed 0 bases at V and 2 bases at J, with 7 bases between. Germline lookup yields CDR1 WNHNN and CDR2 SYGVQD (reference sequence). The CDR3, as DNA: TGCGCCAGCAGTGAGTCGTTCGGGCAAGAGACCCAGTACTTC. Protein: CASSESFGQETQYF.

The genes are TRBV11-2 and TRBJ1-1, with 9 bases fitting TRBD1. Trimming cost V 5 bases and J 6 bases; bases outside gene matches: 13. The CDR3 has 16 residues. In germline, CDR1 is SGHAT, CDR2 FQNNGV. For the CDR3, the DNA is TGTGCCAGCAGCCCAATCCAGGGACAGGGAAAACCTGAAGCTTTCTTT. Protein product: CASSPIQGQGKPEAFF. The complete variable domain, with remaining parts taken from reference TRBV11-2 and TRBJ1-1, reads EAGVAQSPRYKIIEKRQSVAFWCNPISGHATLYWYQQILGQGPKLLIQFQNNGVVDDSQLPKDRFSAERLKGVDSTLKIQPAKLEDSAVYLCASSPIQGQGKPEAFFGQGTRLTVV.

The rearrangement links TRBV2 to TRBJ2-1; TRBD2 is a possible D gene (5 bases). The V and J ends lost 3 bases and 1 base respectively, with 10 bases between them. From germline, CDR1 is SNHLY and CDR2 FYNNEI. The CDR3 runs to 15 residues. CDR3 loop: CASSDRPGSYNEQFF. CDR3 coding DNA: TGTGCCAGCAGTGACCGGCCGGGGTCCTACAATGAGCAGTTCTTC.

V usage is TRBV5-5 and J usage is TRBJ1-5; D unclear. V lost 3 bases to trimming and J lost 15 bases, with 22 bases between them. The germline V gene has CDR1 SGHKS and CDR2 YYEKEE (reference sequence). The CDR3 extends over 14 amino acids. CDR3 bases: TGTGCCAGCAGCTCAATAACCGGGCCGAAGGGTCGGCATTTT. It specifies CASSSITGPKGRHF.

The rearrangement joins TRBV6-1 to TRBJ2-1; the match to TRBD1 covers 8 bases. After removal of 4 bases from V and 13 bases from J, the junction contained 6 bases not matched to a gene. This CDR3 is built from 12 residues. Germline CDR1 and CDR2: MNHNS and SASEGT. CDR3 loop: CASSGYRGTQFF. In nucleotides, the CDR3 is TGTGCCAGCAGTGGATACAGGGGGACACAGTTCTTC.

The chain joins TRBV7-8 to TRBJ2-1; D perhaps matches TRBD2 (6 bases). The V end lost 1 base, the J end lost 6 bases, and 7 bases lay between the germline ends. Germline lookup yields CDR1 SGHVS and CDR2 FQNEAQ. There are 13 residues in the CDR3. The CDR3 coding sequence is TGTGCCAGCAGCTTAGGGGAGGCCAATGAGCAGTTCTTC. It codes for CASSLGEANEQFF.